Listed here is a single T cell receptor beta chain. TCRdb keeps only in-frame clones here, not all; method: immunoSEQ multiplex PCR. The sample gives about 110,000 clones, over 75% of which show up once; 0.48% is in the top ten. This entry belongs to a study of OX40 agonist ivuxolimab in advanced cancers. The CDR3 length is 16 residues. The germline V gene encodes CDR1 MNHNS and CDR2 SASEGT. The V gene end was trimmed by 4 bases and the J gene end by 5 bases; junction bases not matched to a gene: 8. The receptor was isolated from an adult with an advanced solid tumor such as melanoma, head and neck, liver or kidney cancer. The rearrangement links TRBV6-1 to TRBJ2-3, with 11 bases matching TRBD2. The material sequenced was CD4+ or CD8+ T cells sorted from blood, taken in a trial of the OX40 agonist ivuxolimab. The CDR3 here is CASSVSGGAAGDTQYF. As DNA, the CDR3 is TGTGCCAGCAGTGTTAGCGGGGGGGCCGCGGGAGATACGCAGTATTTT.